This TCR beta chain came from a study of Ad26.COV2.S vaccination and SARS-CoV-2 variants. Overall study findings and caveats: The TCR breadth and depth analyses may have understated or missed part of the total T cell responses. Reportedly, spike-specific CD8+ and CD4+ T cell responses achieved substantial breadth once vaccination had taken place. Vaccinees and placebo recipients showed similar non-spike TCR breadth.

On this clone itself: Its antigen is not identified.

The CDR3 runs 15 residues. CDR1 and CDR2 (germline): MNHEY, SVGAGI. Trimming took 5 bases from V and 6 from J; bases not matched to a gene: 10. Method: immunoSEQ multiplex PCR; TCRdb's copy keeps in-frame clones and lacks some. The sample lists 360,000 or so clones, approximately 90% occurring once. The treatment was: around 19 received Ad26.COV2.S at low or high dose, single or two shots; about 5 received placebo; per-sample allocation not given. Day 63 after the first vaccine or placebo injection was the time point for sampling. Donation was by an adult aged 18-55 years who was in Boston. Material: peripheral blood, obtained in a trial of Ad26.COV2.S vaccine versus placebo. The clonotype originates from a person between 18 and 59 years old who received the Ad26.COV2.S COVID-19 vaccine or a placebo. The chain joins TRBV6-5 to TRBJ1-5; 7 positions agree with TRBD1. CDR3 residues: CASSQDRPQVQPQHF. The CDR3 coding sequence is TGTGCCAGCAGTCAGGACAGGCCGCAGGTTCAGCCCCAGCATTTT.